The 28 T cell receptor beta chains listed next were all sequenced from one sample in a study of chemoradiotherapy in HPV16-positive cancers. Clones were read by immunoSEQ multiplex PCR, and TCRdb kept only the in-frame ones, dropping some. The table includes roughly 12,000 clones, about 60% detected once. Sample acquisition took place from a patient who underwent chemoradiotherapy. The receptors stem from a human donor with HPV-associated anogenital cancer.

A few counts support this clone. CDR3 in amino acids: CASSLDPVGEQYF. The CDR3 DNA follows: TGTGCCAGCAGCTTAGACCCCGTGGGCGAGCAGTACTTC. The chain is built from TRBV7-9 and TRBJ2-7; D not resolved. The V end was cut by 1 base, the J end by 6 bases, with 10 bases between. Germline CDR1 reads SEHNR; CDR2 reads FQNEAQ (reference sequence). This CDR3 has 13 amino acids.

This clone has only a few counts. This chain uses TRBV4-2 with TRBJ2-7; 10 nucleotides align to TRBD2. The germline gives CDR1 LGHNA, CDR2 YNFKEQ. The CDR3 is made up of 17 amino acids. The V segment lost 0 bases and the J segment 2 bases; nucleotides outside the gene matches: 7. CDR3 coding DNA: TGTGCCAGCAGCCAAGATATCCTAGCGGGGGAACCCTACGAGCAGTACTTC. As protein: CASSQDILAGEPYEQYF.

The CDR3 is CASSLNGQGAVNTEAFF. CDR3 sequence (DNA): TGTGCCAGCTCACTCAATGGGCAGGGGGCAGTGAACACTGAAGCTTTCTTT. The chain recombines TRBV18 with TRBJ1-1; 8 bases line up with TRBD1. V dropped 4 bases and J dropped 0; count of bases not matched to a gene: 10. The V gene's germline CDR1 is KGHSH and CDR2 LQKENI. The length of the CDR3 is 17 residues.

This chain uses TRBV10-3 with TRBJ2-1, with D possibly matching TRBD1 (6 bases). Trimming took 6 bases from V and 7 from J, leaving 19 bases between them. Germline V gene lookup returns CDR1 ENHRY and CDR2 SYGVKD. The CDR3 contains 15 residues. This CDR3 is CAIRGPDSTWNEQFF. The CDR3 bases are TGTGCCATCAGGGGTCCGGACAGTACTTGGAATGAGCAGTTCTTC.

The V and J genes are TRBV28 and TRBJ1-2; 9 nucleotides align to TRBD1. The J segment lost 8 bases and the V segment lost 3 bases, leaving 1 base of the junction unmatched. The germline V gene has CDR1 MDHEN and CDR2 SYDVKM. This CDR3 comprises 12 residues. The CDR3 spells CASSLDRGGYTF. The CDR3 nucleotides read TGTGCCAGCAGTTTGGACAGGGGAGGCTACACCTTC.

This chain links TRBV5-5 with TRBJ2-1; D is possibly TRBD2 (5 bases). There are 14 residues in the CDR3. V was cut by 1 base and J by 7 bases, with 12 bases left in between. Germline V gene sequence: CDR1 SGHKS, CDR2 YYEKEE (reference sequence). This CDR3 reads CASSLWETTNEQFF. Here the CDR3 DNA reads TGTGCCAGCAGCTTGTGGGAGACTACAAATGAGCAGTTCTTC.

This clone occurred once. This sequence joins TRBV2 and TRBJ2-5; 8 nucleotides align to TRBD1. The germline V gene has CDR1 SNHLY and CDR2 FYNNEI. CDR3 length: 15 residues. The V and J ends lost 4 bases and 5 bases, in that order; junction bases with no gene match: 9. This CDR3 reads CASSGGTGGTETQYF. CDR3 bases: TGTGCCAGCAGTGGGGGAACAGGGGGTACGGAGACCCAGTACTTC.

V and J are TRBV7-2 and TRBJ1-1, with D maybe TRBD1 (5 bases). Per the germline V gene, CDR1 is SGHTA and CDR2 is FQGNSA. The CDR3 is made up of 15 amino acids. V lost 5 bases, J lost 3 bases, and 16 bases lay in between. CDR3 sequence reads: CASSPPLGTHTEAFF. In DNA form, the CDR3 reads TGTGCCAGCAGCCCTCCCTTAGGGACGCACACTGAAGCTTTCTTT.

The chain joins TRBV5-1 to TRBJ2-5; D is undetermined. Looked up from germline, CDR1 is SGHRS and CDR2 is YFSETQ. The CDR3 covers 14 residues. V lost 1 base and J lost 1, with 8 bases in between. The CDR3 spells CASSLPGPQETQYF. The CDR3 DNA reads TGCGCCAGCAGCTTGCCTGGTCCCCAAGAGACCCAGTACTTC.

The chain couples TRBV7-2 to TRBJ2-1; unclear D gene. The CDR3 spans 12 residues. Trimming shortened V by 1 base and J by 9 bases, and 7 bases separated the two germline ends. Looked up from germline, CDR1 is SGHTA and CDR2 is FQGNSA. As DNA, the CDR3 is TGTGCCAGCAGCTTAGTCTGGGGTGAGCAGTTCTTC. Translated: CASSLVWGEQFF.

The chain is built from TRBV15 and TRBJ1-6; maybe TRBD1 (6 bases). CDR1 LNHNV and CDR2 YYDKDF come from the germline V gene (reference sequence). The CDR3 loop spans 17 amino acids. V dropped 0 bases and J dropped 7 bases, with 16 bases sitting between them. This chain's CDR3 is CATSRENRDYSNSPLHF. The DNA of the CDR3 is TGTGCCACCAGCAGAGAGAACAGGGATTATTCCAATTCACCCCTCCACTTT.

The chain uses TRBV5-4 and TRBJ1-6, with D unresolved. CDR3 length equals 16 residues. The V gene lost 2 bases and the J gene lost 0 bases, with 9 bases spanning the gap. CDR1 and CDR2 from the germline V gene are SGHNT and YYREEE (reference sequence). DNA for the CDR3: TGTGCCAGCAGCTTCGAGGGCAGCTCCTATAATTCACCCCTCCACTTT. Encoded protein: CASSFEGSSYNSPLHF.

The V and J genes are TRBV19 and TRBJ1-1; 8 nucleotides line up with TRBD1. CDR3 length: 13 amino acids. The V gene's germline CDR1 is LNHDA and CDR2 SQIVND (reference sequence). V shed 7 bases, J shed 11 bases, and the junction held 12 bases outside the gene matches. The CDR3 protein is CASTAGTRGQAFF. The CDR3 nucleotides are TGTGCCAGTACCGCGGGGACCAGGGGGCAGGCTTTCTTT.

CDR3 nucleotides: TGTGCCAGCAGCTGGACAGGGGGCTATGGCTACACCTTC. As protein: CASSWTGGYGYTF. J is TRBJ1-2 and V is TRBV5-4; the match to TRBD1 covers 10 bases. CDR1 and CDR2 from the germline V gene are SGHNT and YYREEE (reference sequence). V lost 3 bases and J lost 4; bases outside the gene matches: 0. The CDR3 contains 13 residues.

The chain is built from TRBV19 and TRBJ1-2; the match to TRBD1 covers 7 bases. V lost 4 bases, J lost 7 bases, and 12 bases stayed unmatched. There are 15 residues in the CDR3. Germline CDR1 is LNHDA and CDR2 is SQIVND (reference sequence). The CDR3 nucleotides read TGTGCCAGTAGTACCCGACAGGGATTTAAGGGTGGCTACACCTTC. Amino acids: CASSTRQGFKGGYTF. The full variable domain, in which reference TRBV19 and TRBJ1-2 provide the parts outside the CDR3, is DGGITQSPKYLFRKEGQNVTLSCEQNLNHDAMYWYRQDPGQGLRLIYYSQIVNDFQKGDIAEGYSVSREKKESFPLTVTSAQKNPTAFYLCASSTRQGFKGGYTFGSGTRLTVV.

The genes are TRBV5-4 and TRBJ1-1, with D hard to call. From germline, CDR1 is SGHNT and CDR2 YYREEE (reference sequence). The CDR3 extends over 15 amino acids. V lost 0 bases and J 0 bases, leaving 9 bases between the germline ends. The DNA for the CDR3 is TGTGCCAGCAGCTTGGAGGTGGGTATGAACACTGAAGCTTTCTTT. Encoded protein: CASSLEVGMNTEAFF.

The rearrangement links TRBV7-6 to TRBJ1-5; unclear D gene. Germline V lookup: CDR1 SGHVS, CDR2 FNYEAQ. CDR3 length: 15 amino acids. V gave up 5 bases and J gave up 0 bases, with 11 bases separating them. CDR3 bases: TGTGCCAGCAGCCTCGCTGAGGGTAGCAATCAGCCCCAGCATTTT. Translated: CASSLAEGSNQPQHF.

This CDR3 reads CASSYQGYEQYF. CDR3 in DNA: TGTGCCAGCAGCTATCAGGGCTACGAGCAGTACTTC. The chain links TRBV7-8 to TRBJ2-7; D is possibly TRBD1 (5 bases). CDR3 size: 12 residues. CDR1 is SGHVS, CDR2 FQNEAQ, per germline. Trimming stripped 4 bases from V and 3 bases from J, with 7 bases between. The full variable domain, with the rest looked up from reference TRBV7-8 and TRBJ2-7, is GAGVSQSPRYKVAKRGQDVALRCDPISGHVSLFWYQQALGQGPEFLTYFQNEAQLDKSGLPSDRFFAERPEGSVSTLKIQRTQQEDSAVYLCASSYQGYEQYFGPGTRLTVT.

This chain uses TRBV10-2 with TRBJ1-5, with D perhaps matching TRBD1 (5 bases). This CDR3 is built from 13 residues. CDR1 WSHSY and CDR2 SAAADI come from the germline V gene. V shed 8 bases and J shed 1 base, with 9 bases lying between them. The CDR3, as DNA: TGCGCCAGCCGGGACGGAAGCAATCAGCCCCAGCATTTT. Its protein product is CASRDGSNQPQHF.

The genes are TRBV2 and TRBJ2-7; 10 bases are shared with TRBD2. The trim removed 4 bases at V and 4 bases at J, leaving 4 bases unmatched. This CDR3 contains 14 residues. Germline V gene lookup returns CDR1 SNHLY and CDR2 FYNNEI. The CDR3 coding sequence is TGTGCCAGCAGTGTCTGGACTAGCGGTTACGAGCAGTACTTC. This encodes CASSVWTSGYEQYF. The full variable domain, in which reference TRBV2 and TRBJ2-7 provide the parts outside the CDR3, is EPEVTQTPSHQVTQMGQEVILRCVPISNHLYFYWYRQILGQKVEFLVSFYNNEISEKSEIFDDQFSVERPDGSNFTLKIRSTKLEDSAMYFCASSVWTSGYEQYFGPGTRLTVT.

Only a few counts were recorded for this clone. One end of the junction does not line up with germline, which may come from a read error. This rearrangement joins TRBV2 to TRBJ2-2; D might be TRBD1 (5 bases). The CDR3 spans 14 residues. Germline CDR1 is SNHLY and CDR2 is FYNNEI. The CDR3 DNA reads as TGTGCCAGCAGGGAAGGGGTGAGCACCGGGGAGCTGTTTTTT. Protein product: CASREGVSTGELFF.

This clone is labeled large. This sequence joins TRBV28 and TRBJ2-7, with TRBD1 matching over 8 bases. The CDR3 sequence is 14 residues long. Losses at the gene ends were 3 bases for V and 3 bases for J; bases not matched to a gene: 4. CDR1 and CDR2 (germline): MDHEN, SYDVKM. The CDR3 nucleotides are TGTGCCAGCAGTTTCTCCGGGACAGGCTACGAGCAGTACTTC. Amino acid sequence: CASSFSGTGYEQYF.

V usage is TRBV5-1 and J usage is TRBJ1-3; D unresolved. The germline V gene encodes CDR1 SGHRS and CDR2 YFSETQ. V lost 4 bases to trimming and J lost 2 bases, with 10 bases between them. The CDR3 is 14 amino acids. DNA for the CDR3: TGCGCCAGCAGCATTTCGGGAGCTGGAAACACCATATATTTT. This gives the protein CASSISGAGNTIYF.

This clone occurred a few times. The V gene is TRBV28, the J gene TRBJ1-5; D is undetermined. Per germline, CDR1 MDHEN and CDR2 SYDVKM. The V end was cut by 3 bases, the J end by 4 bases, with 7 bases between. There are 13 residues in the CDR3. CDR3 DNA: TGTGCCAGCAGTTTCGGGGTAAATCAGCCCCAGCATTTT. Protein: CASSFGVNQPQHF.

The chain couples TRBV7-2 to TRBJ1-5; 8 bases map to TRBD1. CDR1 and CDR2 from the germline V gene are SGHTA and FQGNSA. Unmatched junction bases numbered 3, after V lost 5 bases and J lost 3 bases. The CDR3 runs 14 residues. The CDR3 coding sequence is TGTGCCAGCAGCGCGACAGGGGCCAATCAGCCCCAGCATTTT. This sequence encodes CASSATGANQPQHF.

This clone has only one observation. As DNA, the CDR3 is TGTGCCAGCAGTTACGCCCTGACAGGGGATAATTCACCCCTCCACTTT. Translation gives CASSYALTGDNSPLHF. The chain couples TRBV6-6 to TRBJ1-6; 8 positions match TRBD1. The CDR3 has 16 amino acids. V shed 2 bases, J shed 5 bases, and the junction held 5 bases outside the gene matches. Germline V lookup: CDR1 MNHNY, CDR2 SVGAGI (reference sequence).

The V gene is TRBV7-9, the J gene TRBJ2-7, with a weak D call TRBD2 (6 bases). Germline assignment: CDR1 SEHNR and CDR2 FQNEAQ (reference sequence). V shed 2 bases and J shed 5 bases, with 16 bases lying between them. The CDR3 runs to 15 residues. In DNA, the CDR3 is TGTGCCAGCAGCTTAAAGGACTCGGGGGTGGACGAGCAGTACTTC. It encodes CASSLKDSGVDEQYF.

This clone has just a few counts. The chain couples TRBV2 to TRBJ2-1; D remains ambiguous. This CDR3 has 12 residues. Trimming left V 5 bases short and J 7 bases short, with 9 bases between. From germline, CDR1 is SNHLY and CDR2 FYNNEI. CDR3 protein: CASSTDRNEQFF. The DNA for the CDR3 is TGTGCCAGCAGTACCGACCGAAATGAGCAGTTCTTC.